The 28 T cell receptor beta chains below all came from one sample that was sequenced in a study of OX40 agonist ivuxolimab in advanced cancers. Profiling relied on immunoSEQ multiplex PCR, and the TCRdb table lists in-frame clones only, not all of them. The sample contains 95,000 to 100,000 clones, about 79% of which appear only once. The specimen comprised CD4+ or CD8+ T cells sorted from blood, sampled in a trial of the OX40 agonist ivuxolimab. The receptors shown here come from an adult with an advanced solid tumor such as melanoma, head and neck, liver or kidney cancer.

The sample holds one count of this clone. The chain joins TRBV29-1 to TRBJ1-5, with TRBD1 identical over 10 bases. This CDR3 is 13 amino acids long. V was pared by 4 bases and J by 4 bases, with 1 base of the junction left unmatched. The germline V gene encodes CDR1 SQVTM and CDR2 ANQGSEA. The CDR3 nucleotides are TGCAGCGTTGGACAGGGGGCAAATCAGCCCCAGCATTTT. It encodes CSVGQGANQPQHF.

CDR3 DNA sequence: TGTGCCAGCAGCTTGGGGCTAGCGGGGTATAGCACAGATACGCAGTATTTT. Its protein product is CASSLGLAGYSTDTQYF. This chain connects TRBV5-8 to TRBJ2-3; TRBD2 agrees at 9 bases. The CDR3 totals 17 residues. V lost 0 bases to trimming and J lost 0 bases; unmatched junction nucleotides: 5. CDR1 SGHTS and CDR2 YDEGEE come from the germline V gene.

This CDR3 reads CASSVGFEAFF. For the CDR3, the DNA is TGTGCCAGCAGCGTGGGTTTCGAAGCTTTCTTT. The V call is TRBV7-8, the J call TRBJ1-1; D gene uncertain. Germline CDR1 reads SGHVS; CDR2 reads FQNEAQ. V lost 5 bases to trimming and J lost 8 bases, with 9 bases between them. CDR3 length: 11 residues.

The table lists this clone with a few counts. The chain joins TRBV6-5 to TRBJ1-6, with D tentatively TRBD1 (6 bases). CDR3 length: 15 amino acids. CDR1 MNHEY and CDR2 SVGAGI come from the germline V gene. The ends were cut back, 4 bases at V and 5 bases at J, with 12 bases in the middle. The CDR3 region has the DNA TGTGCCAGCAGTTGGGGGGGCAAGAATAATTCACCCCTCCACTTT. Amino acids: CASSWGGKNNSPLHF.

The chain employs TRBV5-8 and TRBJ2-1; no definite D call. This CDR3 is 14 amino acids long. V gave up 5 bases and J gave up 2 bases, with 11 bases separating them. Germline assignment: CDR1 SGHTS and CDR2 YDEGEE. CDR3: CASSSFGPYNEQFF. Written as DNA, the CDR3 is TGTGCCAGCAGTTCCTTTGGGCCCTACAATGAGCAGTTCTTC.

This clone was seen only a few times. The genes are TRBV7-3 and TRBJ2-1; 9 bases are shared with TRBD1. The CDR3 length is 15 residues. The germline V gene has CDR1 SGHTA and CDR2 FQGTGA. V was pared by 4 bases and J by 12 bases, with 13 bases of the junction left unmatched. CDR3 bases: TGTGCCAGCAGCTCAACCGGGACAGGGATAGGGGGGCAGTTCTTC. This gives the protein CASSSTGTGIGGQFF.

This clone has only a few counts. The chain has TRBV25-1 and TRBJ1-2; D is unresolved. The germline V and J ends were trimmed by 5 bases and 8 bases, with 15 bases remaining between them. Germline V gene sequence: CDR1 MGHDK, CDR2 SYGVNS. This CDR3 region has 13 residues. In DNA form, the CDR3 reads TGTGCCAGCAGTCCCAGAAGGGAAGTAGGCTACACCTTC. As protein: CASSPRREVGYTF.

This clone appeared once. The rearrangement joins TRBV5-1 to TRBJ2-1; 10 bases match TRBD2. The germline V gene has CDR1 SGHRS and CDR2 YFSETQ. This CDR3 is 16 amino acids long. Losses at the gene ends were 3 bases for V and 5 bases for J; bases not matched to a gene: 8. This CDR3 reads CASSWGRTSGDNEQFF. DNA of the CDR3: TGCGCCAGCAGCTGGGGCCGGACTAGCGGAGACAATGAGCAGTTCTTC.

V and J are TRBV9 and TRBJ2-5, with a possible D match to TRBD2 (6 bases). Germline CDR1 and CDR2: SGDLS and YYNGEE. V was clipped by 0 bases and J by 8 bases, with 11 bases between them. This CDR3 is 13 amino acids long. The CDR3 DNA is TGTGCCAGCAGCGTAGTACTAGCCGGCACCCAGTACTTC. As protein: CASSVVLAGTQYF.

The count of this clone is one. This sequence joins TRBV6-1 and TRBJ2-7; D is unclear. V was pared by 7 bases and J by 4 bases, with 8 bases between. Germline values: CDR1 MNHNS, CDR2 SASEGT. CDR3 length equals 11 residues. CDR3 sequence (DNA): TGTGCCAGCACCGTGGGGTACGAGCAGTACTTC. Translating gives CASTVGYEQYF.

This clone was counted only a few times. This rearrangement joins TRBV7-3 to TRBJ2-1; D possibly matches TRBD1 or TRBD2 (5 bases each). Trimming took 4 bases from V and 5 from J, leaving 9 bases between them. The CDR3 extends over 13 amino acids. Germline CDR1 SGHTA, CDR2 FQGTGA. The chain's CDR3 is CASSSGTNNEQFF. The DNA for the CDR3 is TGTGCCAGCAGCTCCGGGACGAACAATGAGCAGTTCTTC.

The V and J genes are TRBV6-6 and TRBJ2-3; 9 bases line up with TRBD1. Trimming removed 5 bases from V and 3 bases from J; junction bases left unmatched: 6. The germline gives CDR1 MNHNY, CDR2 SVGAGI (reference sequence). This CDR3 is built from 15 residues. The chain's CDR3 is CASSLRQGGTDTQYF. The DNA for the CDR3 is TGTGCCAGCAGTCTAAGACAGGGGGGAACAGATACGCAGTATTTT.

J is TRBJ2-7 and V is TRBV5-1; 8 positions agree with TRBD2. V lost 0 bases to trimming and J lost 2 bases; unmatched junction nucleotides: 4. The germline V gene has CDR1 SGHRS and CDR2 YFSETQ. The CDR3 covers 15 residues. The CDR3 reads CASSLEAGGTYEQYF. The CDR3 DNA reads as TGCGCCAGCAGCTTGGAGGCGGGAGGTACCTACGAGCAGTACTTC.

The chain joins TRBV10-1 to TRBJ2-1; TRBD2 agrees at 11 bases. Germline-derived CDR1 and CDR2 are WNHNN and SYGVQD (reference sequence). The length of the CDR3 is 14 residues. J was trimmed by 6 bases and V by 5 bases; bases with no gene match: 3. CDR3 protein: CASSTSGGGNEQFF. Written as DNA, the CDR3 is TGCGCCAGCAGTACTAGCGGGGGCGGCAATGAGCAGTTCTTC.

The chain is built from TRBV25-1 and TRBJ2-3, with D unclear. The CDR3 runs to 14 residues. CDR1 is MGHDK, CDR2 SYGVNS, per germline. Trimming stripped 1 base from V and 0 bases from J, with 5 bases between. CDR3 sequence: CASSEWMSTDTQYF. Written as DNA, the CDR3 is TGTGCCAGCAGTGAATGGATGAGCACAGATACGCAGTATTTT.

V is TRBV7-3 and J is TRBJ2-2; 9 bases are shared with TRBD1. Germline V lookup: CDR1 SGHTA, CDR2 FQGTGA. The CDR3 is made up of 15 amino acids. Trimming removed 5 bases from V and 5 bases from J; junction bases left unmatched: 6. The CDR3 DNA follows: TGTGCCAGCAGCGGACAGGGGATTTCGACCGGGGAGCTGTTTTTT. Protein: CASSGQGISTGELFF.

The chain joins TRBV7-2 to TRBJ2-3, with TRBD2 as a possible D gene (6 bases). There are 15 residues in the CDR3. Germline V gives CDR1 SGHTA, CDR2 FQGNSA. Trimming left V 6 bases short and J 3 bases short, with 16 bases between. CDR3 amino acids: CASRMSGVRTDTQYF. Written as DNA, the CDR3 is TGTGCCAGCAGGATGTCGGGGGTAAGGACAGATACGCAGTATTTT.

The chain carries TRBV7-9 and TRBJ2-1; 12 bases align to TRBD2. This CDR3 region has 14 residues. Germline V gene data show CDR1 as SEHNR and CDR2 as FQNEAQ (reference sequence). Unmatched junction bases numbered 0, after V lost 4 bases and J lost 5 bases. The chain's CDR3 is CASSSSGGDNEQFF. The CDR3 region has the DNA TGTGCCAGCAGCTCTAGCGGGGGGGACAATGAGCAGTTCTTC.

This clone was seen just once. CDR3 sequence: CASSPQGGGNIQYF. The DNA of the CDR3 is TGTGCCAGCAGTCCACAGGGCGGGGGAAACATTCAGTACTTC. The chain carries TRBV28 and TRBJ2-4; tentative D call: TRBD2 (7 bases). The CDR3 loop spans 14 amino acids. Germline V gives CDR1 MDHEN, CDR2 SYDVKM. Trimming removed 5 bases at V and 6 bases at J, with 14 bases between.

The rearrangement links TRBV16 to TRBJ1-5; no firm D call. Germline V gives CDR1 KGHSY, CDR2 FQNENV. V was trimmed by 4 bases and J by 0 bases, leaving 7 bases between them. The CDR3 consists of 14 residues. CDR3 nucleotide sequence: TGTGCCAGCAGCCCGTACGTTAGCAATCAGCCCCAGCATTTT. It is translated as CASSPYVSNQPQHF. The full variable domain, with the rest looked up from reference TRBV16 and TRBJ1-5, is GEEVAQTPKHLVRGEGQKAKLYCAPIKGHSYVFWYQQVLKNEFKFLISFQNENVFDETGMPKERFSAKCLPNSPCSLEIQATKLEDSAVYFCASSPYVSNQPQHFGDGTRLSIL.

V and J are TRBV4-1 and TRBJ1-5, with D tentatively TRBD1 (6 bases). Germline assignment: CDR1 MGHRA and CDR2 YSYEKL. The CDR3 has 17 residues. V lost 1 base and J 2 bases, leaving 15 bases between the germline ends. CDR3 sequence (DNA): TGCGCCAGCAGCCAAGGTTTGGGGGCTAACGGCAATCAGCCCCAGCATTTT. This gives the protein CASSQGLGANGNQPQHF.

The chain uses TRBV27 and TRBJ2-3; tentative D call: TRBD2 (7 bases). The CDR3 length is 15 residues. Trimming took off 3 bases at V and 2 bases at J, with 12 bases between the two ends. The V gene's germline CDR1 is MNHEY and CDR2 SMNVEV (reference sequence). CDR3 coding DNA: TGTGCCAGCAGTTTTTTGGCGGGGGCCACAGATACGCAGTATTTT. Translated, it gives CASSFLAGATDTQYF.

This chain joins TRBV16 and TRBJ1-1; D is unresolved. V lost 8 bases, J lost 5 bases, and 18 bases lay in between. Germline CDR1 reads KGHSY; CDR2 reads FQNENV. The CDR3 is 14 residues long. The CDR3 coding sequence is TGTGCCAGCGCTAGGCAGCTCCTGCGGACTGAAGCTTTCTTT. It yields the protein CASARQLLRTEAFF.

J is TRBJ1-2 and V is TRBV6-6; 7 bases agree with TRBD1. V was pared by 5 bases and J by 8 bases, with 5 bases of the junction left unmatched. CDR1 and CDR2 (germline): MNHNY, SVGAGI (reference sequence). There are 12 residues in the CDR3. The CDR3 nucleotides read TGTGCCAGCAGTCAGACAGGGCTCGGCTACACCTTC. It codes for CASSQTGLGYTF.

The CDR3 reads CASSRTGTGEETQYF. The DNA for the CDR3 is TGCGCCAGCAGCCGCACCGGGACAGGGGAAGAGACCCAGTACTTC. The chain has TRBV4-1 and TRBJ2-5, with 10 positions matching TRBD1. Germline assignment: CDR1 MGHRA and CDR2 YSYEKL. J was trimmed by 3 bases and V by 4 bases; bases with no gene match: 5. CDR3 length: 15 amino acids.

The chain carries TRBV6-5 and TRBJ1-1; weak D call: TRBD1 (5 bases). The germline V gene has CDR1 MNHEY and CDR2 SVGAGI. V lost 4 bases and J 7 bases, leaving 19 bases between the germline ends. This CDR3 is 15 amino acids long. CDR3 sequence reads: CASSFAGRGVREAFF. In nucleotides, the CDR3 is TGTGCCAGCAGTTTCGCTGGTAGGGGAGTCCGTGAAGCTTTCTTT.

The chain couples TRBV7-2 to TRBJ2-1; no definite D call. The V and J ends lost 0 bases and 7 bases respectively, with 1 base between them. The CDR3 spans 11 residues. CDR1 is SGHTA, CDR2 FQGNSA, per germline. The chain's CDR3 is CASSLANEQFF. As DNA, the CDR3 is TGTGCCAGCAGCTTAGCGAATGAGCAGTTCTTC.

V gene TRBV2 combines with J gene TRBJ1-4; D may be TRBD1 (6 bases). The CDR3 has 14 residues. Germline CDR1 reads SNHLY; CDR2 reads FYNNEI. The V end was cut by 6 bases, the J end by 8 bases, with 16 bases between. The CDR3 bases are TGTGCCAGCAGCAGGGACACGGGAGGGGAAAAACTGTTTTTT. It encodes CASSRDTGGEKLFF.